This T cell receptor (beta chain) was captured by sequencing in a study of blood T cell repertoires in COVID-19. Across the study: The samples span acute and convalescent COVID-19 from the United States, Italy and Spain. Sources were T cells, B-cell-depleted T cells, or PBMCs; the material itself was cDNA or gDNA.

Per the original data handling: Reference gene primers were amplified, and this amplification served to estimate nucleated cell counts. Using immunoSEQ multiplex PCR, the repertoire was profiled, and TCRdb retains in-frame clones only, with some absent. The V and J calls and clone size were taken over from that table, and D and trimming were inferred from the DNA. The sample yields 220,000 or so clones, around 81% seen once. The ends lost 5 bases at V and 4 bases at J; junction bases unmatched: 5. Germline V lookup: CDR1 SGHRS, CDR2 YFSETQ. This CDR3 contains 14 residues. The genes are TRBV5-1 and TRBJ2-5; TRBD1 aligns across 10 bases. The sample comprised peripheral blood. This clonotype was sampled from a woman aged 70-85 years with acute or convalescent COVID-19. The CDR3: CASRPGQGVETQYF. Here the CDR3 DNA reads TGCGCCAGCAGGCCCGGACAGGGGGTAGAGACCCAGTACTTC.